This T cell receptor (beta chain) derives from a study of post-analysis software for immune sequencing data (dated by TCRdb to the mid-2010s). Regarding the study in general: Recorded disease courses included relapsing-remitting, secondary progressive and progressive-relapsing multiple sclerosis, with some patients lacking subtype annotation. Patient repertoires were compared against 11 to 12 previously published healthy control repertoires from donors aged 6 to 25 years. A subset of samples was prepared in parallel using single-end sample barcoding, then pooled and co-amplified after Illumina adapter ligation. The study at large found these results: The multiple sclerosis patient group was slightly younger than the control group. Significantly lower normalized Chao1 diversity was found in multiple sclerosis patients than in controls, suggesting substantial peripheral T-cell clonal expansion. Significantly higher frequencies in patients than in controls were found for roughly five TRBV segments, including TRBV5-6, TRBV5-1 and TRBV20-1. When samples were clustered directly using the F measure, samples prepared in the same batch co-clustered strongly, which prompted a batch-effect correction.

Its CDR3 holds 14 amino acids, cysteine through phenylalanine. CDR3 DNA is the only sequence kept; it has 42 bases, read in frame from the first base. Here V drops 5 bases and J drops 2 bases, and the junction holds 6 bases not matched to any gene. CDR1 and CDR2 were assigned from the germline V gene (reference sequence) as SEHNR and FQNEAQ. TCR beta repertoires were profiled from peripheral blood of under 15 young patients with multiple sclerosis to demonstrate the VDJtools post-analysis software. Multiple sclerosis patients were children and adolescents aged about 6 to 17 years. Library construction relied on PCR. The instrument given in TCRdb is Illumina HiSeq 2500. To reduce PCR and sequencing biases, unique molecular identifiers were built into the TCR beta cDNA libraries. Approximately 500,000 cDNA molecules were obtained per 1 to 10 million input T cells, so each molecule approximated one T cell. The same protocol used for the earlier healthy control dataset was applied to prepare and sequence the patient libraries. Samples belonging to the same batch were prepared together, multiplexed and sequenced on a shared HiSeq lane. The study's processing was this. Raw barcoded reads were processed with MIGEC, discarding single-read molecular identifier groups before consensus assembly and CDR3 extraction. Clonotype tables were post-analysed with VDJtools, and diversity was normalized by down-sampling all datasets to the smallest sample size. Repertoire overlap clustering matched CDR3 amino acid but not nucleotide sequences to correct batch-related cross-sample contamination. The public reads were run again by TCRdb, first through fastp at Q25 and then through MiXCR, and only productive beta chains were kept. Each record represents a unique CDR3 protein, reported with the most common genes and DNA among its rows. TCRdb's processing, not the study's, gives the V and J calls here. Recorded for this sample are about 170,000 distinct CDR3 sequences; around 30% of them occurred a single time. Jointly, the top ten make up over 1.2% of the sample.

Many counts were recorded for this clonotype. Its antigen remains unidentified. No per-base quality is available; no much larger clone lies one base away. Sequenced material: blood. This receptor was identified in a girl aged 5 to 17 with multiple sclerosis. This chain joins TRBV7-9 to TRBJ2-7, with 7 junctional bases fitting TRBD1. The sequenced DNA: TGTGCCAGCAGCGCCGACAGGGTCGCCTACGAGCAGTACTTC. It codes for CASSADRVAYEQYF.